The sequence of this T cell receptor (beta chain) was determined in a study of blood T cell repertoires in COVID-19. Study-level background: Donors in the United States, Italy and Spain gave samples during acute or convalescent COVID-19. T cells, B-cell-depleted T cells, or PBMCs supplied cDNA or gDNA.

Germline CDR1 is PRHDT and CDR2 is FYEKMQ (reference sequence). Trimming removed 6 bases from V and 8 bases from J; junction bases left unmatched: 11. The CDR3 covers 16 residues. Enrolment of Seattle patients took place during active infection, and they were followed longitudinally. In the original processing: Amplification of reference gene primers was used by the study to estimate nucleated cell counts. Only in-frame clones appear in the TCRdb table, and some are missing; sequencing was by immunoSEQ multiplex PCR. V and J calls and clone size are as listed in that table; D and trimming were resolved from the DNA. The sample yields 540,000 or so clones, approximately 88% seen once.

The chain couples TRBV13 to TRBJ2-3; TRBD2 matches at 13 bases. The receptor's source is a woman in her 50s with COVID-19, enrolled during active disease. The material sequenced was peripheral blood. The DNA for the CDR3 is TGTGCCAGCAGTCTAGGGACTAGCGGGGCCAGGGGTACGCAGTATTTT. Translating it yields CASSLGTSGARGTQYF.